The clone carrying this TCR beta chain showed up many times. cDNA was made by 5'RACE with 10-nucleotide random UMIs. Every sequencing run produced over 180 million TCR-beta sequences that came from 15-18 subjects. TCRdb called the 5' RACE reads again in MiXCR, with one record for every CDR3 protein. The sample lists more than 75,000 distinct CDR3 sequences; around 4% were seen once. The data derive from a study of neurological immune-mediated disorders. Germline lookup yields CDR1 SGDLS and CDR2 YYNGEE. The germline V and J ends were trimmed by 0 bases and 3 bases, with 17 bases remaining between them. The CDR3 is 17 amino acids. The time point denotes: longitudinal time-point 3.

The sequence was collected from a woman aged 55-75 years with multiple sclerosis. The V gene is TRBV9, the J gene TRBJ2-3; possibly TRBD1 or TRBD2 for D (5 bases each). Sequences were obtained from PBMCs. The CDR3 loop is CASSVDGAGGRTDTQYF. CDR3 DNA sequence: TGTGCCAGCAGCGTAGACGGGGCAGGAGGCCGGACAGATACGCAGTATTTT.